Listed here are 14 T cell receptor beta chains from one sample, sequenced in a study of blood T cell repertoires in COVID-19. The table came from immunoSEQ multiplex PCR; TCRdb's copy has only in-frame clones and leaves some out. The sample lists 100,000 to 150,000 clones; approximately 84% were seen once. The sample was peripheral blood. These receptor sequences come from an older man with acute or convalescent COVID-19.

This rearrangement joins TRBV4-1 to TRBJ2-3; 9 nucleotides line up with TRBD2. The CDR3 is 16 amino acids. Germline V gene lookup returns CDR1 MGHRA and CDR2 YSYEKL. Germline trimming cut 5 bases from V and 2 bases from J; bases unmatched to any gene: 8. The CDR3, as DNA: TGCGCCAGCAGCAGTAGACTAGCGGACTTCACAGATACGCAGTATTTT. Residues: CASSSRLADFTDTQYF.

This chain connects TRBV10-3 to TRBJ2-1; possible D gene TRBD2, 6 bases. The germline V gene has CDR1 ENHRY and CDR2 SYGVKD. The CDR3 is made up of 15 amino acids. V lost 3 bases to trimming and J lost 4 bases, with 13 bases between them. CDR3 bases: TGTGCCATCAGTGAAGTGGTGCGGGGTTACAATGAGCAGTTCTTC. It translates to CAISEVVRGYNEQFF.

The V call is TRBV24-1, the J call TRBJ2-1; 7 bases agree with TRBD2. This CDR3 is 14 amino acids long. The germline gives CDR1 KGHDR, CDR2 SFDVKD. The trim removed 5 bases at V and 4 bases at J, leaving 4 bases unmatched. The CDR3 nucleotides are TGTGCCACCAGTGCTGGGGGGGGATACAATGAGCAGTTCTTC. As protein: CATSAGGGYNEQFF.

The J gene is TRBJ2-3, the V gene TRBV11-2; 9 bases match TRBD2. Unmatched junction bases numbered 3, after V lost 3 bases and J lost 5 bases. The CDR3 covers 14 residues. Germline values: CDR1 SGHAT, CDR2 FQNNGV. In DNA form, the CDR3 reads TGTGCCAGCAGCTTGGGGCGGGGGGGAGATACGCAGTATTTT. Protein product: CASSLGRGGDTQYF.

The chain uses TRBV6-5 and TRBJ1-5, with D tentatively TRBD1 (5 bases). This CDR3 region has 16 residues. V lost 4 bases and J lost 1, with 14 bases in between. Germline loops: CDR1 MNHEY, CDR2 SVGAGI. The CDR3 DNA reads as TGTGCCAGCAGTTCTCAGGGTCTCGGGAGCAATCAGCCCCAGCATTTT. Translating it yields CASSSQGLGSNQPQHF.

In the case of this clone: Within the sample, other DNA sequences also encode this same CDR3. The CDR3, as DNA: TGTGCCAGCAGTTTAAGGGGAAATCAGCCCCAGCATTTT. Residues: CASSLRGNQPQHF. The gene calls are TRBV12-3 or TRBV12-4 and TRBJ1-5; a weak D match, TRBD1 (5 bases). Trimming removed 2 bases from V and 4 bases from J, with 6 bases in between. The CDR3 extends over 13 amino acids.

V and J are TRBV5-6 and TRBJ2-4; the match to TRBD2 covers 7 bases. The CDR3 consists of 17 residues. Losses at the gene ends were 4 bases for V and 0 bases for J; bases not matched to a gene: 10. Germline lookup yields CDR1 SGHDT and CDR2 YYEEEE. CDR3 protein: CASSGGPSGLAKNIQYF. DNA of the CDR3: TGTGCCAGCAGCGGAGGGCCTAGCGGATTAGCCAAAAACATTCAGTACTTC. The full variable domain, rest sourced from reference TRBV5-6 and TRBJ2-4, is DAGVTQSPTHLIKTRGQQVTLRCSPKSGHDTVSWYQQALGQGPQFIFQYYEEEERQRGNFPDRFSGHQFPNYSSELNVNALLLGDSALYLCASSGGPSGLAKNIQYFGAGTRLSVL.

The chain employs TRBV5-8 and TRBJ1-1; unclear D gene. Per germline, CDR1 SGHTS and CDR2 YDEGEE. The CDR3 consists of 14 residues. V was trimmed by 5 bases and J by 0 bases, leaving 11 bases between them. CDR3 DNA sequence: TGTGCCAGCAGGGGAGGACGGTTGAACACTGAAGCTTTCTTT. Protein sequence: CASRGGRLNTEAFF.

The CDR3 bases are TGCGCCAGCAGTGAGTGGGGGAGGAGGACTAGCTCCTACAATGAGCAGTTCTTC. Its protein is CASSEWGRRTSSYNEQFF. The V gene is TRBV10-2, the J gene TRBJ2-1, with 7 bases matching TRBD2. The germline V gene has CDR1 WSHSY and CDR2 SAAADI. The CDR3 consists of 18 residues. With V trimmed by 1 base and J by 0 bases, 9 bases remained unmatched.

The V call is TRBV30, the J call TRBJ2-7; perhaps TRBD2 as D (6 bases). The germline gives CDR1 GTSNPN, CDR2 SVGIG (reference sequence). V dropped 7 bases and J dropped 6 bases, with 16 bases sitting between them. The CDR3 length is 12 residues. CDR3 region: CASSHLGGEQYF. The CDR3 coding sequence is TGTGCCTCCTCACACCTCGGGGGCGAGCAGTACTTC.

This rearrangement joins TRBV6-5 to TRBJ2-1; a weak D match, TRBD2 (5 bases). The CDR3 length is 14 residues. Looked up from germline, CDR1 is MNHEY and CDR2 is SVGAGI. Deletions cut 2 bases from V and 9 bases from J, with 14 bases between. In nucleotides, the CDR3 is TGTGCCAGCAGTTACGGAACTAGTTCCGGTGAGCAGTTCTTC. This translates into CASSYGTSSGEQFF.

The chain joins TRBV4-1 to TRBJ2-1; unclear D gene. CDR1 and CDR2 (germline): MGHRA, YSYEKL. V was trimmed by 0 bases and J by 4 bases, leaving 10 bases between them. This CDR3 has 15 residues. The CDR3 here is CASSQDPSGYNEQFF. For the CDR3, the DNA is TGCGCCAGCAGCCAAGATCCCTCCGGGTACAATGAGCAGTTCTTC.

The DNA of the CDR3 is TGCGCCAGCAGCTCCGGACTAGCGGGCGACACCGGGGAGCTGTTTTTT. Translating it yields CASSSGLAGDTGELFF. The rearrangement uses TRBV5-1 and TRBJ2-2; 11 positions match TRBD2. This CDR3 has 16 residues. Germline trimming cut 3 bases from V and 3 bases from J; bases unmatched to any gene: 4. Germline V gives CDR1 SGHRS, CDR2 YFSETQ.

This chain connects TRBV18 to TRBJ2-5, with a weak D call TRBD1 (6 bases). The ends were cut back, 4 bases at V and 5 bases at J, with 14 bases in the middle. The CDR3 is 14 residues long. Germline CDR1 is KGHSH and CDR2 is LQKENI. The chain's CDR3 is CASSRTGLGETQYF. DNA for the CDR3: TGTGCCAGCTCACGAACAGGGTTGGGGGAGACCCAGTACTTC.